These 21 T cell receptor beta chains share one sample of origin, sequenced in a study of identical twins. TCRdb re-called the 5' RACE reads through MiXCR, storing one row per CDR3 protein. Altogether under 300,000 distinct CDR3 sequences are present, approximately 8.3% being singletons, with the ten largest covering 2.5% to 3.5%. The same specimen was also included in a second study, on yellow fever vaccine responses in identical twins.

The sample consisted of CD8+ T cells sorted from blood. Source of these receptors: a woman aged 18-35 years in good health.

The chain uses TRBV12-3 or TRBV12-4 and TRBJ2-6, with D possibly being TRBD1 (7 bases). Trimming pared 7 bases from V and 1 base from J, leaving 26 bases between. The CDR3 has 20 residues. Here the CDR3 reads CASKRLVGSGGGSGANVLTF. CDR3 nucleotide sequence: TGTGCCAGCAAGAGATTGGTGGGGTCAGGGGGAGGATCTGGGGCCAACGTCCTGACTTTC.

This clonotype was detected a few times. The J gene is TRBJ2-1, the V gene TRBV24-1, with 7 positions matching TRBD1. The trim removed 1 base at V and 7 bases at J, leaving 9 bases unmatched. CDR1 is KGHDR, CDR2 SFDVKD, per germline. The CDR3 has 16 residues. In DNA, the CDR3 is TGTGCCACCAGTGATTTTCCCCGGGACAGCAGTAATGAGCAGTTCTTC. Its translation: CATSDFPRDSSNEQFF.

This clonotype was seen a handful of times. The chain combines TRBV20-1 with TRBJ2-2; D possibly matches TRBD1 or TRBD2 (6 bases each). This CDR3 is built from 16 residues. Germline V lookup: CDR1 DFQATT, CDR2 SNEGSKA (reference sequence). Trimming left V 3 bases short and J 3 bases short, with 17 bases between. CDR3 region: CSASPGEALDTGELFF. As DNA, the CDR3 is TGCAGTGCTAGTCCAGGGGAGGCCCTCGACACCGGGGAGCTGTTTTTT.

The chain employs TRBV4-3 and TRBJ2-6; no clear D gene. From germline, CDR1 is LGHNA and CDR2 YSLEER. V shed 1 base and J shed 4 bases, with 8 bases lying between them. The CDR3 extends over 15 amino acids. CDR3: CASSQAISGANVLTF. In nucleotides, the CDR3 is TGCGCCAGCAGCCAAGCGATATCCGGGGCCAACGTCCTGACTTTC.

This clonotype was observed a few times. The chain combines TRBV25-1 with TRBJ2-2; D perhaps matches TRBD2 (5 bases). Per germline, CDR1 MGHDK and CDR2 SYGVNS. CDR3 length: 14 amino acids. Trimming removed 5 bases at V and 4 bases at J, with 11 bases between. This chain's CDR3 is CASSWGRGTGELFF. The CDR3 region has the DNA TGTGCCAGCAGTTGGGGTCGGGGCACCGGGGAGCTGTTTTTT.

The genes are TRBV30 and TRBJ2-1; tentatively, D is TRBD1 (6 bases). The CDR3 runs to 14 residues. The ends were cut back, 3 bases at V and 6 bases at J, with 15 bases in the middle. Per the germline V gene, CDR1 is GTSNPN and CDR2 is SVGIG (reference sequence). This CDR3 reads CAWRFVTGVNEQFF. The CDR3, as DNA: TGTGCCTGGAGGTTTGTGACAGGTGTCAATGAGCAGTTCTTC.

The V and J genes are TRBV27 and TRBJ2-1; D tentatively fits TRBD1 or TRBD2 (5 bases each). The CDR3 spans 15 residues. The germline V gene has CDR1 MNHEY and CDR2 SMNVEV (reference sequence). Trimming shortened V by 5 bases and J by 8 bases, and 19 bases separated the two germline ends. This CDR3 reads CASSTVRDPGDEQFF. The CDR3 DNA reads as TGTGCCAGCAGTACGGTTCGGGACCCAGGTGATGAGCAGTTCTTC.

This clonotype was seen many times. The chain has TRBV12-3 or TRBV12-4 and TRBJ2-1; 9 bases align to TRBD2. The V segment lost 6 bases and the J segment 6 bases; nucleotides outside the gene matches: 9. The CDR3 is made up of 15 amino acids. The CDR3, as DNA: TGTGCCAGCAGCCCACCGGGACTAGCCTCCAATGAGCAGTTCTTC. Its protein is CASSPPGLASNEQFF.

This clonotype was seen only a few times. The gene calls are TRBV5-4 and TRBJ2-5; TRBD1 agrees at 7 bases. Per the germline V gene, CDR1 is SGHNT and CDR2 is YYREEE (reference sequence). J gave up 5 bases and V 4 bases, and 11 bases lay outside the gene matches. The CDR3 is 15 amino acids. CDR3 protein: CASSAGTAMEETQYF. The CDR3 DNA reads TGTGCCAGCAGCGCCGGGACAGCGATGGAGGAGACCCAGTACTTC.

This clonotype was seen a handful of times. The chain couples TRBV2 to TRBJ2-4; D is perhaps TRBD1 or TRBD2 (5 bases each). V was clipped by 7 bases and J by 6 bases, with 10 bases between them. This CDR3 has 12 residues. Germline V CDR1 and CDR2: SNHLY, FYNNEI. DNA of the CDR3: TGTGCCAGCACGGGGCGATTAAACATTCAGTACTTC. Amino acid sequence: CASTGRLNIQYF.

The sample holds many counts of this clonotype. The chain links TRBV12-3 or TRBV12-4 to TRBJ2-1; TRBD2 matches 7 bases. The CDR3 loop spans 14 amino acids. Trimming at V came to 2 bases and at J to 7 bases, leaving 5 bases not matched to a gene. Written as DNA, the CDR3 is TGTGCCAGCAGTTTAACTCTGGGGGGGAATGAGCAGTTCTTC. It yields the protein CASSLTLGGNEQFF.

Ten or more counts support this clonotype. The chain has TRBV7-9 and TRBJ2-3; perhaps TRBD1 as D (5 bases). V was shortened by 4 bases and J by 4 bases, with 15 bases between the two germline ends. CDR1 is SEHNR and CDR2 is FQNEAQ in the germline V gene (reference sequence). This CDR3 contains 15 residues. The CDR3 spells CASSYRATGADTQYF. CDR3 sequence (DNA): TGTGCCAGCAGCTATAGAGCCACAGGCGCAGATACGCAGTATTTT.

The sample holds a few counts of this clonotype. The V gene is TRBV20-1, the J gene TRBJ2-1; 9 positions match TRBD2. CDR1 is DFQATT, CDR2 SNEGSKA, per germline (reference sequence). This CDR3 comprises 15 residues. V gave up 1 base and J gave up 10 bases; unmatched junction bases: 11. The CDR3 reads CSARGYSLAGEEQFF. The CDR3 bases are TGCAGTGCTAGAGGTTACTCCTTAGCGGGAGAGGAGCAGTTCTTC.

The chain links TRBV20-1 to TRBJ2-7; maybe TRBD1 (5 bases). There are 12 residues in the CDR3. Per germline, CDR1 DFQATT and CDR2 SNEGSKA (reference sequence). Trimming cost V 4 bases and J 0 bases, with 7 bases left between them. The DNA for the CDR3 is TGCAGTGCTAACAGGATCTCCTACGAGCAGTACTTC. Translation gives CSANRISYEQYF.

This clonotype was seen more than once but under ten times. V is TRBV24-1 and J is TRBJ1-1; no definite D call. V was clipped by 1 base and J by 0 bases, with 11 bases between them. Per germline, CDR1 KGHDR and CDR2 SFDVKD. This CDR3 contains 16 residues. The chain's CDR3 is CATSDFVSAMNTEAFF. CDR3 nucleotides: TGTGCCACCAGTGATTTCGTTTCAGCCATGAACACTGAAGCTTTCTTT.

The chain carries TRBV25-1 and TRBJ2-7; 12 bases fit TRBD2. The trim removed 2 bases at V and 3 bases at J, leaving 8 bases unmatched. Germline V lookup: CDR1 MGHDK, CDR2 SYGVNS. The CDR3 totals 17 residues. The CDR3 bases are TGTGCCAGCAGTGAAGGGCTAGCGGGAGGGAGCAACTACGAGCAGTACTTC. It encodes CASSEGLAGGSNYEQYF.

CDR3 DNA sequence: TGTGCCAGCAGTTTTTCAGGGGACAGCACCGGGGAGCTGTTTTTT. Protein: CASSFSGDSTGELFF. The chain uses TRBV28 and TRBJ2-2; 7 bases align to TRBD1. This CDR3 comprises 15 residues. The J segment lost 4 bases and the V segment lost 3 bases, leaving 5 bases of the junction unmatched. Germline V gene data show CDR1 as MDHEN and CDR2 as SYDVKM.

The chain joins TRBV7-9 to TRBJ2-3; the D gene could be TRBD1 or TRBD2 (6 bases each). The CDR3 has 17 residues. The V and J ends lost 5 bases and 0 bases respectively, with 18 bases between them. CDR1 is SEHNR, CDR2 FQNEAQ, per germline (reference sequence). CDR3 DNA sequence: TGTGCCAGCAGCCAACGGGGGCTAAGTCAAAGCACAGATACGCAGTATTTT. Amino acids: CASSQRGLSQSTDTQYF.

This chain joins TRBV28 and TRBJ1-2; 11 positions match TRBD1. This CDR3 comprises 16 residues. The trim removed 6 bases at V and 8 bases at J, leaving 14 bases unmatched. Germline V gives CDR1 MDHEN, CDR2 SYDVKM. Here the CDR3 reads CASSFSLPGQGEGYTF. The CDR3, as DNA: TGTGCCAGCAGCTTCTCATTACCGGGACAGGGGGAAGGCTACACCTTC.

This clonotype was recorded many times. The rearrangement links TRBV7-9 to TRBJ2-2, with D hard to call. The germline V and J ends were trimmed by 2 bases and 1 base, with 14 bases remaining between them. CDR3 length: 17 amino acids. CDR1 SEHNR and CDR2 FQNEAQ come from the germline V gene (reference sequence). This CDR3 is CASSLMVEKGNTGELFF. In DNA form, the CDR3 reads TGTGCCAGCAGCTTAATGGTGGAAAAGGGGAACACCGGGGAGCTGTTTTTT.

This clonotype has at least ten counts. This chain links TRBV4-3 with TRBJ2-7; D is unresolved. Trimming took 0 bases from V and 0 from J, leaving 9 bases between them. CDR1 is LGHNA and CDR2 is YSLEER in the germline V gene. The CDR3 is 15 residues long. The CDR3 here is CASSQEHSDSYEQYF. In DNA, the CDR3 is TGCGCCAGCAGCCAAGAGCACAGCGACTCCTACGAGCAGTACTTC.